Listed below are T cell receptor beta chains from one sample, sequenced in a study of blood T cells in healthy people across ages. One entry per CDR3 protein results from TCRdb running MiXCR on the 5' RACE reads. The data show some 930,000 distinct CDR3 sequences, about 28% seen once. The data were also submitted as part of a second study, on T cells of mothers and their children.

The sequenced sample consisted of blood. The receptors here all came from a woman between 40 and 50 years old in good health. Both conserved end residues are part of each CDR3. The order of the fields is V gene, D gene, J gene, clone size, CDR3 DNA, CDR3 protein. D genes are given only for firm matches. Expanded clones get a size class; other rows say once, few or many, or leave the size out.

>TRBV10-3|NA|TRBJ1-6|few
TGTGCCATCTATATCGAGAAGGGTGGAAGTTCACCCCTCCACTTT
CAIYIEKGGSSPLHF
>TRBV5-1|TRBD1|TRBJ2-3|once
TGCGCCAGCAGCATGTGGGGGACAGGGGAGAGCACAGATACGCAGTATTTT
CASSMWGTGESTDTQYF
>TRBV18|NA|TRBJ2-7|many
TGTGCCAGCTCACCAGGCCAGGCAGGACCCTACGAGCAGTACTTC
CASSPGQAGPYEQYF
>TRBV7-3|TRBD1|TRBJ2-3|few
TGTGCCAGCAGCTTAACGGGACAGGTCACAGATACGCAGTATTTT
CASSLTGQVTDTQYF
>TRBV28|NA|TRBJ1-6|NA
TGTGCCAGTAATTGGGGGGCTACTTATAATTCACCCCTCCACTTT
CASNWGATYNSPLHF
>TRBV12-3/TRBV12-4|NA|TRBJ2-7|NA
TGTGCCAGCAGTCGACCTTTCTACGAGCAGTACTTC
CASSRPFYEQYF
>TRBV5-1|NA|TRBJ1-1|NA
TGCGCCAGCAGCCTACTCCCAGGAGGTGGGAACACTGAAGCTTTCTTT
CASSLLPGGGNTEAFF
>TRBV11-2|NA|TRBJ2-6|NA
TGTGCCAGCAACTTAAGGGGGGGGTCAAACTCTGGGGCCAACGTCCTGACTTTC
CASNLRGGSNSGANVLTF
>TRBV20-1|TRBD2|TRBJ2-3|few
TGCAGTGCTAGCTTGCGGGGGGGGAGCACAGATACGCAGTATTTT
CSASLRGGSTDTQYF
>TRBV7-8|TRBD2|TRBJ2-7|NA
TGTGCCAGCACCCTGGGCAGCGGGGGAGACACCTACGAGCAGTACTTC
CASTLGSGGDTYEQYF
>TRBV7-9|NA|TRBJ1-1|NA
TGTGCCAGCAGCTTAGGCTCAGCTCTGAACACTGAAGCTTTCTTT
CASSLGSALNTEAFF
>TRBV28|NA|TRBJ2-7|many
TGTGCCAGCAGTTTATACGGGGTTGGTAGACTAGTATACGAGCAGTACTTC
CASSLYGVGRLVYEQYF
>TRBV29-1|NA|TRBJ2-4|many
TGCAGCGTTGCAGGGGTAGCCAAAAACATTCAGTACTTC
CSVAGVAKNIQYF
>TRBV20-1|NA|TRBJ2-1|NA
TGCAGTGCTAGAGATCCGAACCGTGCCAGGGTCAATGAGCAGTTCTTC
CSARDPNRARVNEQFF
>TRBV20-1|NA|TRBJ1-2|NA
TGCAGTGCTAGAGCCCTTAGACCTGGCAGCCTCTATGGCTACACCTTC
CSARALRPGSLYGYTF
>TRBV2|NA|TRBJ2-5|many
TGTGCCAGCACCCAAGAGCTAGTGGGAGAGACCCAGTACTTC
CASTQELVGETQYF
>TRBV4-1|NA|TRBJ1-1|NA
TGCGCCAGCAGCGGCAGGGGCGGCACTGAAGCTTTCTTT
CASSGRGGTEAFF
>TRBV29-1|TRBD2|TRBJ2-4|NA
TGCAGCGTTGGGTTAGCGGGGGGGCGTTCCTACGGGCAGTACTTC
CSVGLAGGRSYGQYF
>TRBV7-9|NA|TRBJ1-1|NA
TGTGCCAGCAGCTGGTCTCCATCGAACACTGAAGCTTTCTTT
CASSWSPSNTEAFF
>TRBV20-1|TRBD2|TRBJ2-1|few
TGCAGTGCTAGAGCCCCTAGCGGCAGCAATGAGCAGTTCTTC
CSARAPSGSNEQFF
>TRBV20-1|TRBD1|TRBJ1-2|few
TGCAGTGCTAGACAATTACGAGGGACAGGGGATGGCTACACCTTC
CSARQLRGTGDGYTF
>TRBV5-1|NA|TRBJ1-4|NA
TGCGCCAGCAGCTTGGACCTAGGACTGGGGGGAGAAAAACTGTTTTTT
CASSLDLGLGGEKLFF
>TRBV2|TRBD2|TRBJ2-1|many
TGTGCCAGCAGTTCTACCCCCAGCGGACTAGCGATCGATGAGCAGTTCTTC
CASSSTPSGLAIDEQFF
>TRBV2|NA|TRBJ2-6|NA
TGTGCCAGCACCAGACAGGTGGTCTCTGGGGCCAACATCCTGACTTTC
CASTRQVVSGANILTF
>TRBV7-2|TRBD2|TRBJ2-7|many
TGTGCCAGCAGCTTAGGGGGACTAGGCTGGGGGAACGAGCAGTACTTC
CASSLGGLGWGNEQYF
>TRBV7-8|NA|TRBJ2-1|many
TGTGCCAGCAGCTTGGGCCGACTAGTTCATGAGCAGTTCTTC
CASSLGRLVHEQFF
>TRBV14|NA|TRBJ2-7|NA
TGTGCCAGCAGCCCCCAGGGAATTAAAGGATCGGAGCAGTACTTC
CASSPQGIKGSEQYF
>TRBV20-1|NA|TRBJ2-3|once
TGCAGTGCCTTCGGGACTAGCACAGATACGCAGTATTTT
CSAFGTSTDTQYF
>TRBV20-1|NA|TRBJ2-5|many
TGCAGTGCCCCCCCCCCGGGGATCGGGGAGACCCAGTACTTC
CSAPPPGIGETQYF
>TRBV29-1|NA|TRBJ2-7|NA
TGCAGCGTTGCTTTCAGGGCCTACGAGCAGTACTTC
CSVAFRAYEQYF
>TRBV7-2|NA|TRBJ2-4|NA
TGTGCCAGCAGCCCCCGGACATTCACGAATGAGCAGTACTTC
CASSPRTFTNEQYF
>TRBV28|NA|TRBJ2-7|few
TGTGCCAGCAGTTTGTCCAGTATCTACGAGCAGTACTTC
CASSLSSIYEQYF
>TRBV7-3|NA|TRBJ2-3|NA
TGTGCCAGCAGCCAAAGTGGCGGGGCCACAGATACGCAGTATTTT
CASSQSGGATDTQYF
>TRBV29-1|NA|TRBJ1-1|NA
TGCAGCGTTCGGCCCGGGTCGAACACTGAAGCTTTCTTT
CSVRPGSNTEAFF
>TRBV24-1|TRBD1|TRBJ1-2|once
TGTGCCACCAAGCCAGGGACAGGGAGCCGTGGCTACACCTTC
CATKPGTGSRGYTF
>TRBV29-1|NA|TRBJ1-1|few
TGCAGCGTTGGCGCCCGGACAGACTTTGGTGAAGCTTTCTTT
CSVGARTDFGEAFF
>TRBV2|NA|TRBJ2-7|many
TGTGCCAGCACCGAACTTGGTTACGAGCAGTACTTC
CASTELGYEQYF
>TRBV7-6|NA|TRBJ2-3|NA
TGTGCCAGCAGCAATTGGACACATACCCGAGATACGCAGTATTTT
CASSNWTHTRDTQYF
>TRBV2|NA|TRBJ2-1|NA
TGTGCCAGCAGTTGGACAGATAGCTCCTACAGTGAGCAGTTCTTC
CASSWTDSSYSEQFF
>TRBV28|TRBD1|TRBJ2-1|many
TGTGCCAGCACCCAAGGACAGGGGGCTTACAATGAGCAGTTCTTC
CASTQGQGAYNEQFF
>TRBV29-1|NA|TRBJ1-2|NA
TGCAGCGTTGAGCGGGGGAACGCTAACTATGGCTACACCTTC
CSVERGNANYGYTF
>TRBV10-2|NA|TRBJ1-6|few
TGCGCCAGCAGCACCGGGACTGAAAATTCACCCCTCCACTTT
CASSTGTENSPLHF
>TRBV5-4|NA|TRBJ1-2|NA
TGTGCCAGCAGCTCTCGTGGGGCGGCCTATGGCTACACCTTC
CASSSRGAAYGYTF
>TRBV12-3/TRBV12-4|TRBD1|TRBJ1-4|NA
TGTGCCAGCAACCCGACAGGGAGCGGGGATTATTGGGGTGAAAAACTGTTTTTT
CASNPTGSGDYWGEKLFF
>TRBV4-2|TRBD2|TRBJ2-4|NA
TGTGCCAGCAGCCAAGCGGGGGGTACGGAAAACATTCAGTACTTC
CASSQAGGTENIQYF
>TRBV10-3|TRBD1|TRBJ1-6|many
TGTGCCATCAGTGAGTACGAGGCAGGGGGAAATTCACCCCTCCACTTT
CAISEYEAGGNSPLHF
>TRBV7-9|NA|TRBJ1-2|NA
TGTGCCAGCAGCTTAGGTGGTACGGGGGTTGGCTACACCTTC
CASSLGGTGVGYTF
>TRBV5-1|NA|TRBJ1-2|NA
TGCGCCAGCCAAGACGGCCAGGCGGCGTCCTATGGCTACACCTTC
CASQDGQAASYGYTF
>TRBV7-2|NA|TRBJ1-6|few
TGTGCCAGCAGCTTAGGACTGTTAAGGCCCCTCCACTTT
CASSLGLLRPLHF
>TRBV29-1|NA|TRBJ1-2|many
TGCAGCGTTTGGGGGCAGGACTATGGCTACACCTTC
CSVWGQDYGYTF
>TRBV20-1|TRBD1|TRBJ1-2|many
TGCAGTGCTCAAGTGCCCGGGACAGGGTATGGCTACACCTTC
CSAQVPGTGYGYTF
>TRBV20-1|NA|TRBJ1-5|few
TGCAGTGCTAGAGAGAAATTAGGCCCGGTCGGGCCCCAGCATTTT
CSAREKLGPVGPQHF
>TRBV6-2/TRBV6-3|NA|TRBJ2-2|once
TGTGCCAGCCGACGGGGCGGGGGCCTTTACACCGGGGAGCTGTTTTTT
CASRRGGGLYTGELFF
>TRBV3-1|NA|TRBJ2-7|many
TGTGCCAGCAGCCAGAGCCCCTCCTACGAGCAGTACTTC
CASSQSPSYEQYF
>TRBV10-3|NA|TRBJ2-7|NA
TGTGCCATCAGTGAGACAGTCGAGCAGTACTTC
CAISETVEQYF
>TRBV20-1|TRBD2|TRBJ2-2|NA
TGCAGTGTATCTAGCGGGGGGGCCTTTGAAACCGGGGAGCTGTTTTTT
CSVSSGGAFETGELFF